The following is a TCR beta chain sequence with its context. Only in-frame clones appear in the TCRdb table, and some are missing; sequencing was by immunoSEQ multiplex PCR. The sample has some 300,000 clones; approximately 80% are singletons. These data are taken from a study of Ad26.COV2.S vaccination and SARS-CoV-2 variants. The V gene lost 6 bases and the J gene lost 3 bases, with 9 bases spanning the gap. Per the germline V gene, CDR1 is MNHEY and CDR2 is SVGAGI. The CDR3 extends over 12 amino acids. Treatment denoted: roughly 20 received Ad26.COV2.S at low or high dose, single or two shots; about five received placebo; per-sample allocation not given. Specimens were obtained on day 63 following the first vaccine or placebo injection. Built on an Ad26 vector, the vaccine expressed Wuhan-strain SARS-CoV-2 spike.

The chain couples TRBV6-5 to TRBJ2-7; D is unresolved. The material was peripheral blood, obtained in a trial of Ad26.COV2.S vaccine versus placebo. The clonotype originates from a person between 18 and 59 years old who received the Ad26.COV2.S COVID-19 vaccine or a placebo. The CDR3 sequence is CASSPTVYEQYF. The CDR3 nucleotides read TGTGCCAGCAGCCCAACGGTCTACGAGCAGTACTTC.